The sequence of this T cell receptor beta chain was determined in a study of T cell responses to AZD1222 COVID-19 vaccine. Background on the study: Researchers grouped second doses given at about 4 or about 12 weeks into one pool.

Notes on the study in general: Across the whole spike, CD4 TCRs peaked at regions 160-218 and 743-854.

This clone has just a few counts. The antigen is unknown. This table comes from immunoSEQ multiplex PCR, and its TCRdb copy is limited to in-frame clones, with some not included. The sample includes 45,000 to 60,000 clones, 87% of them seen just once. The CDR3 runs to 14 residues. Germline CDR1 LNHDA, CDR2 SQIVND (reference sequence). V was clipped by 7 bases and J by 4 bases, with 14 bases between them. Sample: peripheral blood, taken on day 0 of AZD1222 vaccination. The sequence came from an adult in good health. The J gene is TRBJ1-5, the V gene TRBV19; TRBD1 is a possible D gene (6 bases). CDR3 region: CASTPLGQNQPQHF. The CDR3 coding sequence is TGTGCCAGTACCCCCCTCGGACAGAATCAGCCCCAGCATTTT.